One T cell receptor (beta chain) is described in this entry. Its antigen is as yet unknown. The data were obtained in a study of T cell responses to AZD1222 COVID-19 vaccine. TCRdb keeps only in-frame clones here, not all; method: immunoSEQ multiplex PCR. The sample holds 130,000 or so clones; 90% to 95% are singletons and the top ten take 4%. J was trimmed by 7 bases and V by 3 bases; bases with no gene match: 3. CDR1 and CDR2 (germline): LGHNA, YSLEER. The CDR3 contains 13 residues. Study-wide results and caveats: Clonal diversity was possibly underestimated, and white British individuals and females predominated among donors. When two AZD1222 doses had been given, Spike-specific TCR breadth and depth rose. At baseline, seropositivity was found in only 5 to 7 AZD1222 recipients.

Source: peripheral blood, taken 28 days after the second AZD1222 dose. The genes are TRBV4-3 and TRBJ1-3; 7 bases fit TRBD1. The clonotype originates from an adult who received the AZD1222 COVID-19 vaccine. CDR3: CASSQTGRNTIYF. Here the CDR3 DNA reads TGCGCCAGCAGCCAGACAGGGCGGAACACCATATATTTT.